This T cell receptor beta chain originates from a study of CD4+ T cells in melanoma. Repertoires were generated with immunoSEQ multiplex PCR, while TCRdb's copy carries only in-frame clones and drops some. The sample has about 120,000 clones; around 93% are singletons. General study points: CD8+ T cell, macrophage and B cell function reportedly correlated with neoantigen-specific CD4+ T cells.

This clone came up once. The antigen remains unidentified. This sequence originates from a human donor with melanoma. Sequences were obtained from peripheral blood.

The CDR3 is CSVEGGRDRTYEQYF. CDR3 coding DNA: TGCAGCGTTGAAGGAGGCAGGGATAGAACCTACGAGCAGTACTTC. The chain couples TRBV29-1 to TRBJ2-7, with a tentative D call TRBD1 (5 bases). V lost 1 base and J 2 bases, leaving 15 bases between the germline ends. Germline V CDR1 and CDR2: SQVTM, ANQGSEA. This CDR3 comprises 15 residues.